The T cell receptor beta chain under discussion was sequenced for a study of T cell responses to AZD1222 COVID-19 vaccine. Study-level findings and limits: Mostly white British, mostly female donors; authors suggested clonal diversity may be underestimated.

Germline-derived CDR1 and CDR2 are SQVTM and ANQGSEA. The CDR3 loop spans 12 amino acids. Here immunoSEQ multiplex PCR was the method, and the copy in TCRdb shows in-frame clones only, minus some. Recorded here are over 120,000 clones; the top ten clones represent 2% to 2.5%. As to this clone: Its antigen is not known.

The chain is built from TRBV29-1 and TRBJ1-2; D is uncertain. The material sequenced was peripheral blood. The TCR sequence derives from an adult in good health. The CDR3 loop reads CSYQFGLNGYTF. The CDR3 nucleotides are TGCAGTTACCAGTTTGGGTTAAATGGCTACACCTTC.